The 6 T cell receptor beta chains given below trace back to one sample, sequenced in a study of regulatory T cells in long-lasting Graves disease. Sequencing libraries for TCR beta were prepared with iRepertoire HTBI primers and Arm-PCR of CDR3 regions. TCRdb reanalysed the multiplex PCR reads using MiXCR and keeps one entry per CDR3 protein. Counted here are roughly 610,000 distinct CDR3 sequences, approximately 15% occurring once; the ten biggest clones make up roughly 18%. Regarding time point: newly diagnosed GD, antithyroid drugs for less than 3 months. PBMCs were the source of the RNA used for TCR sequencing. Separately, the same data were catalogued under a study of T cells in Graves' hyperthyroidism and ophthalmopathy.

The sequencing here drew on peripheral blood mononuclear cells (PBMCs), taken at new diagnosis, from a patient treated with antithyroid drugs. The receptor source for this set is a young woman with Graves disease.

The rearrangement joins TRBV3-1 to TRBJ1-2, with D unclear. Trimming pared 5 bases from V and 0 bases from J, leaving 10 bases between. This CDR3 region has 14 residues. Germline V gene sequence: CDR1 LGHDT, CDR2 YNNKEL (reference sequence). The CDR3 DNA follows: TGTGCCAGCAGCTCCCTGACATCTAACTATGGCTACACCTTC. Protein sequence: CASSSLTSNYGYTF.

The CDR3 nucleotides read TGTGCCAGCAGCCAACCAGGGGTGCATGAGCAGTTCTTC. It is translated as CASSQPGVHEQFF. V usage is TRBV3-1 and J usage is TRBJ2-1; the D gene is possibly TRBD1 (6 bases). Germline values: CDR1 LGHDT, CDR2 YNNKEL (reference sequence). V was pared by 2 bases and J by 8 bases, with 10 bases between. This CDR3 is 13 amino acids long.

This clonotype has just a few counts. V usage is TRBV27 and J usage is TRBJ2-5; 14 bases fit TRBD2. The CDR3 has 17 amino acids. V shed 5 bases and J 5 bases; nucleotides not matched to a gene: 10. Germline V gene data show CDR1 as MNHEY and CDR2 as SMNVEV (reference sequence). The CDR3 spells CASSPPGLAGAYETQYF. The CDR3 nucleotides are TGTGCCAGCAGTCCGCCGGGACTAGCGGGAGCGTATGAGACCCAGTACTTC.

This clonotype was seen ten or more times. The chain links TRBV20-1 to TRBJ1-5; 9 bases are shared with TRBD1. The CDR3 has 15 residues. The V gene's germline CDR1 is DFQATT and CDR2 SNEGSKA (reference sequence). The J segment lost 2 bases and the V segment lost 3 bases, leaving 5 bases of the junction unmatched. The CDR3 loop reads CSASRWTGGNQPQHF. The CDR3 nucleotides are TGCAGTGCTAGTAGATGGACAGGGGGCAATCAGCCCCAGCATTTT.

The V call is TRBV30, the J call TRBJ1-4; D may be TRBD1 (5 bases). With 1 base removed from V and 10 bases from J, the gap between germline ends came to 13 bases. CDR3 size: 13 residues. In germline, CDR1 is GTSNPN, CDR2 SVGIG (reference sequence). For the CDR3, the DNA is TGTGCCTGGAGTGGAATCAGGGCAGGAAAACTGTTTTTT. Its translation is CAWSGIRAGKLFF.

This clonotype was recorded at least ten times. V usage is TRBV28 and J usage is TRBJ1-2, with 7 bases fitting TRBD1. The CDR3 has 15 residues. Germline V gene sequence: CDR1 MDHEN, CDR2 SYDVKM. Trimming took 4 bases from V and 4 from J; bases not matched to a gene: 9. For the CDR3, the DNA is TGTGCCAGCAGTTACGAACCGGGACAGCTCTATGGCTACACCTTC. Its translation: CASSYEPGQLYGYTF.